The next 31 T cell receptor beta chains were all read from a single sample in a study of cytomegalovirus exposure and HLA in healthy donors. Using immunoSEQ multiplex PCR, the repertoire was profiled, and TCRdb retains in-frame clones only, with some absent. The data hold approximately 230,000 clones, with about 88% observed a single time. The sample comprised PBMCs. These receptors originate from a man between 18 and 35 years old in good health and CMV-seropositive.

This chain joins TRBV5-8 and TRBJ1-2; D is unclear. The CDR3 loop spans 12 amino acids. CDR1 SGHTS and CDR2 YDEGEE come from the germline V gene. V lost 4 bases and J 8 bases, leaving 12 bases between the germline ends. Here the CDR3 DNA reads TGTGCCAGCAGCCCTAATATGTGGGGCTACACCTTC. Protein: CASSPNMWGYTF.

This chain joins TRBV18 and TRBJ2-7; a weak D match, TRBD1 (8 bases). V lost 3 bases and J 4 bases, leaving 16 bases between the germline ends. This CDR3 comprises 15 residues. The germline CDR1 and CDR2 sequences are KGHSH and LQKENI. The CDR3 region is CASSPRQGRDYEQYF. In nucleotides, the CDR3 is TGTGCCAGCTCACCCCGACAGGGGAGGGATTACGAGCAGTACTTC.

This clone was recorded only once. J is TRBJ1-5 and V is TRBV28; TRBD1 is a possible D gene (5 bases). Between the trimmed V and J ends, which lost 6 bases and 2 bases, there was a span of 17 bases. Per germline, CDR1 MDHEN and CDR2 SYDVKM. The CDR3 totals 16 residues. CDR3 residues: CASRPPPVGGNQPQHF. The CDR3 bases are TGTGCCAGCAGACCCCCTCCGGTAGGGGGCAATCAGCCCCAGCATTTT.

This clone appeared a single time. This chain connects TRBV9 to TRBJ1-4, with D hard to call. The germline V and J ends were trimmed by 0 bases and 4 bases, with 7 bases remaining between them. The CDR3 loop spans 14 amino acids. Germline lookup yields CDR1 SGDLS and CDR2 YYNGEE. The CDR3 bases are TGTGCCAGCAGCGTAGGGGGATTTAATGAAAAACTGTTTTTT. Protein: CASSVGGFNEKLFF.

This clone was seen a handful of times. The V gene is TRBV11-3, the J gene TRBJ2-1, with TRBD2 matching 12 bases. CDR3 size: 14 residues. V shed 5 bases and J 10 bases; nucleotides not matched to a gene: 6. Germline CDR1 reads SGHNT; CDR2 reads YENEEA. The CDR3 nucleotides read TGTGCCAGCAGCCTACTCGGGACTAGCGGGGAGCAGTTCTTC. It codes for CASSLLGTSGEQFF.

This clone has only one observation. The chain carries TRBV6-5 and TRBJ2-2; D unresolved. The CDR3 is 11 residues long. The germline gives CDR1 MNHEY, CDR2 SVGAGI. V shed 6 bases and J shed 4 bases, with 3 bases lying between them. The CDR3 bases are TGTGCCAGCAGCCTCACCGGGGAGCTGTTTTTT. Protein sequence: CASSLTGELFF.

This clone was counted once. The chain has TRBV9 and TRBJ2-1; D gene unclear. V was cut by 1 base and J by 2 bases, with 10 bases left in between. Per the germline V gene, CDR1 is SGDLS and CDR2 is YYNGEE. The CDR3 length is 15 residues. The CDR3 spells CASSVSNGPYNEQFF. CDR3 sequence (DNA): TGTGCCAGCAGCGTATCAAACGGACCCTACAATGAGCAGTTCTTC. Full variable domain (missing parts from reference TRBV9 and TRBJ2-1): DSGVTQTPKHLITATGQRVTLRCSPRSGDLSVYWYQQSLDQGLQFLIQYYNGEERAKGNILERFSAQQFPDLHSELNLSSLELGDSALYFCASSVSNGPYNEQFFGPGTRLTVL.

The chain recombines TRBV2 with TRBJ1-1; 8 nucleotides agree with TRBD1. Germline CDR1 SNHLY, CDR2 FYNNEI. The CDR3 totals 12 residues. V lost 11 bases, J lost 6 bases, and 8 bases stayed unmatched. CDR3 region: CAGRDRGPEAFF. CDR3 nucleotide sequence: TGTGCCGGACGAGACAGGGGCCCTGAAGCTTTCTTT.

J is TRBJ2-5 and V is TRBV5-1, with 9 bases aligning to TRBD2. Germline CDR1 is SGHRS and CDR2 is YFSETQ. This CDR3 comprises 15 residues. V was pared by 0 bases and J by 8 bases, with 8 bases of the junction left unmatched. CDR3 sequence: CASSLGGTSRETQYF. CDR3 in DNA: TGCGCCAGCAGCTTGGGGGGGACTAGCCGAGAAACCCAGTACTTC.

A remark on this clone: The same CDR3 can be traced to other DNA sequences in this sample. The chain carries TRBV7-9 and TRBJ2-7; unclear D gene. The germline CDR1 and CDR2 sequences are SEHNR and FQNEAQ (reference sequence). This CDR3 has 12 residues. V was pared by 5 bases and J by 0 bases, with 5 bases between. The CDR3 DNA is TGTGCCAGCAGCCCGAGCTCCTACGAGCAGTACTTC. Translating it yields CASSPSSYEQYF. The full variable domain, in which reference TRBV7-9 and TRBJ2-7 provide the parts outside the CDR3, is DTGVSQNPRHKITKRGQNVTFRCDPISEHNRLYWYRQTLGQGPEFLTYFQNEAQLEKSRLLSDRFSAERPKGSFSTLEIQRTEQGDSAMYLCASSPSSYEQYFGPGTRLTVT.

The table lists this clone with a count of one. The genes are TRBV5-1 and TRBJ1-3, with D hard to call. Germline CDR1 is SGHRS and CDR2 is YFSETQ. The length of the CDR3 is 15 residues. The ends were cut back, 1 base at V and 0 bases at J, with 8 bases in the middle. The CDR3 protein is CASSLWAASGNTIYF. CDR3 coding DNA: TGCGCCAGCAGCTTGTGGGCGGCCTCTGGAAACACCATATATTTT.

V gene TRBV7-9 combines with J gene TRBJ1-4; D possibly corresponds to TRBD1 (5 bases). V lost 3 bases to trimming and J lost 1 base, with 6 bases between them. The CDR3 totals 14 residues. Looked up from germline, CDR1 is SEHNR and CDR2 is FQNEAQ (reference sequence). CDR3 in DNA: TGTGCCAGCAGCTTTGGGGGAACTAATGAAAAACTGTTTTTT. This gives the protein CASSFGGTNEKLFF.

The chain couples TRBV7-9 to TRBJ1-1; D unresolved. The CDR3 loop spans 13 amino acids. Germline V gives CDR1 SEHNR, CDR2 FQNEAQ (reference sequence). V lost 1 base and J 0 bases, leaving 3 bases between the germline ends. The CDR3 DNA sequence: TGTGCCAGCAGCTTAGAGGTGAACACTGAAGCTTTCTTT. Translation gives CASSLEVNTEAFF.

V gene TRBV6-5 combines with J gene TRBJ2-1; D remains ambiguous. In germline, CDR1 is MNHEY, CDR2 SVGAGI. The V end was cut by 0 bases, the J end by 6 bases, with 12 bases between. The CDR3 covers 15 residues. The CDR3 sequence is CASSYSSLMRNEQFF. CDR3 coding DNA: TGTGCCAGCAGTTACTCGTCCTTGATGCGCAATGAGCAGTTCTTC.

The chain is built from TRBV9 and TRBJ2-3; unclear D gene. V lost 3 bases, J lost 2 bases, and 13 bases lay in between. The CDR3 covers 15 residues. In germline, CDR1 is SGDLS, CDR2 YYNGEE. The CDR3 sequence: CASSDTIEFTDTQYF. CDR3 in DNA: TGTGCCAGCAGCGATACGATAGAATTCACAGATACGCAGTATTTT.

V is TRBV6-4 and J is TRBJ2-6; D is ambiguous. This CDR3 region has 15 residues. V was trimmed by 5 bases and J by 9 bases, leaving 17 bases between them. Germline CDR1 and CDR2: MRHNA and SNTAGT. The CDR3 is CASSPDGSGFNVLTF. The CDR3 DNA is TGTGCCAGCAGTCCCGACGGATCCGGTTTCAACGTCCTGACTTTC.

The V call is TRBV4-2, the J call TRBJ2-7; D might be TRBD2 (5 bases). CDR1 and CDR2 from the germline V gene are LGHNA and YNFKEQ. V was pared by 4 bases and J by 6 bases, with 10 bases between. This CDR3 spans 12 amino acids. This chain's CDR3 is CASSRVAGEQYF. The CDR3 coding sequence is TGTGCCAGCAGCCGGGTGGCGGGCGAGCAGTACTTC.

This chain links TRBV7-2 with TRBJ2-7; perhaps TRBD1 as D (6 bases). The length of the CDR3 is 14 residues. Deletions cut 4 bases from V and 2 bases from J, with 12 bases between. Germline lookup yields CDR1 SGHTA and CDR2 FQGNSA. CDR3 coding DNA: TGTGCCAGCAGCTCCGCCGGGACAACCTACGAGCAGTACTTC. It encodes CASSSAGTTYEQYF.

V gene TRBV6-5 combines with J gene TRBJ1-2, with 10 nucleotides matching TRBD1. With 6 bases clipped from V and 8 bases from J, the junction kept 9 bases outside the gene matches. The CDR3 extends over 14 amino acids. Germline V gives CDR1 MNHEY, CDR2 SVGAGI. The CDR3: CASSLGTGEGGYTF. The CDR3, as DNA: TGTGCCAGCAGCCTGGGGACAGGGGAAGGCGGCTACACCTTC.

This clone was found a few times. This chain joins TRBV29-1 and TRBJ1-2, with 9 bases matching TRBD1. Losses at the gene ends were 7 bases for V and 8 bases for J; bases not matched to a gene: 8. Germline loops: CDR1 SQVTM, CDR2 ANQGSEA. The CDR3 contains 12 residues. In DNA, the CDR3 is TGCAGCGCCGGGGACAGGGAAAGGGGCTACACCTTC. This codes for CSAGDRERGYTF.

The chain combines TRBV4-2 with TRBJ2-7; D may be TRBD2 (6 bases). The CDR3 consists of 16 residues. Trimming took off 1 base at V and 3 bases at J, with 16 bases between the two ends. Germline V CDR1 and CDR2: LGHNA, YNFKEQ. CDR3 DNA: TGTGCCAGCAGCCAAGGAGGAGGCGGGATCGACTACGAGCAGTACTTC. Its translation is CASSQGGGGIDYEQYF.

This chain joins TRBV5-1 and TRBJ2-1, with TRBD2 matching over 9 bases. The germline gives CDR1 SGHRS, CDR2 YFSETQ. This CDR3 is built from 14 residues. V trimming: 2 bases; J trimming: 9 bases; junction bases outside the gene matches: 6. The CDR3 sequence is CASSFSSGRGEQFF. The CDR3 nucleotides read TGCGCCAGCAGCTTTAGTAGCGGGAGAGGTGAGCAGTTCTTC.

The chain links TRBV7-6 to TRBJ2-7; a weak D match, TRBD2 (5 bases). The CDR3 covers 13 residues. V dropped 4 bases and J dropped 5 bases, with 12 bases sitting between them. Germline CDR1 SGHVS, CDR2 FNYEAQ. The CDR3 region has the DNA TGTGCCAGCAGCTCCGGTCCCGGGAACGAGCAGTACTTC. Translated: CASSSGPGNEQYF.

The chain recombines TRBV27 with TRBJ2-1; D uncertain. V was shortened by 5 bases and J by 0 bases, with 17 bases between the two germline ends. The CDR3 contains 17 residues. Germline loops: CDR1 MNHEY, CDR2 SMNVEV (reference sequence). The CDR3 loop is CASSPDRPVSSYNEQFF. The DNA of the CDR3 is TGTGCCAGCAGTCCTGACCGGCCCGTAAGCTCCTACAATGAGCAGTTCTTC.

The CDR3 protein is CASSRPGSGSYEQYF. As DNA, the CDR3 is TGTGCCAGCAGCAGACCGGGCTCCGGCTCCTACGAGCAGTACTTC. The chain links TRBV2 to TRBJ2-7; no reliable D call. The CDR3 length is 15 residues. Trimming cost V 6 bases and J 0 bases, with 15 bases left between them. Germline CDR1 is SNHLY and CDR2 is FYNNEI.

The chain uses TRBV5-1 and TRBJ2-7, with 12 bases lining up with TRBD2. The CDR3 is made up of 16 amino acids. The germline gives CDR1 SGHRS, CDR2 YFSETQ. V lost 0 bases, J lost 3 bases, and 4 bases stayed unmatched. The chain's CDR3 is CASSLGVTSGSYEQYF. In DNA, the CDR3 is TGCGCCAGCAGCTTGGGGGTGACTAGCGGGAGCTACGAGCAGTACTTC.

V is TRBV28 and J is TRBJ1-2; perhaps TRBD1 as D (5 bases). Trimming took 11 bases from V and 0 from J, leaving 16 bases between them. This CDR3 region has 14 residues. CDR1 and CDR2 (germline): MDHEN, SYDVKM. CDR3: CAVVGGGTNYGYTF. For the CDR3, the DNA is TGTGCCGTAGTCGGGGGAGGAACTAACTATGGCTACACCTTC.

The chain is built from TRBV2 and TRBJ2-7, with D maybe TRBD1 (6 bases). The germline V and J ends were trimmed by 9 bases and 6 bases, with 18 bases remaining between them. Germline-derived CDR1 and CDR2 are SNHLY and FYNNEI. The CDR3 is made up of 13 amino acids. The CDR3 protein is CASGRNRAFEQYF. The CDR3 DNA reads TGTGCCAGTGGCCGCAACAGGGCTTTCGAGCAGTACTTC.

The genes are TRBV5-1 and TRBJ2-5; 11 positions match TRBD2. Trimming removed 3 bases from V and 5 bases from J; junction bases left unmatched: 12. The CDR3 is 17 amino acids. The germline CDR1 and CDR2 sequences are SGHRS and YFSETQ. The CDR3 nucleotides are TGCGCCAGCAGCTGGGCCCCGGCAGTAGCGGGAGGGGAGACCCAGTACTTC. Translated, it gives CASSWAPAVAGGETQYF.

The CDR3 reads CASRATVNTGELFF. CDR3 DNA: TGTGCCAGCAGGGCGACAGTTAACACCGGGGAGCTGTTTTTT. The rearrangement uses TRBV28 and TRBJ2-2, with D perhaps matching TRBD1 (5 bases). The germline CDR1 and CDR2 sequences are MDHEN and SYDVKM. V was shortened by 6 bases and J by 2 bases, with 10 bases between the two germline ends. This CDR3 has 14 residues.

The V gene is TRBV29-1, the J gene TRBJ2-7, with 8 bases fitting TRBD2. The germline gives CDR1 SQVTM, CDR2 ANQGSEA. V gave up 7 bases and J gave up 5 bases; unmatched junction bases: 4. This CDR3 contains 11 residues. CDR3 in amino acids: CSAGGVNEQYF. The CDR3 nucleotides are TGCAGCGCCGGGGGGGTTAACGAGCAGTACTTC.